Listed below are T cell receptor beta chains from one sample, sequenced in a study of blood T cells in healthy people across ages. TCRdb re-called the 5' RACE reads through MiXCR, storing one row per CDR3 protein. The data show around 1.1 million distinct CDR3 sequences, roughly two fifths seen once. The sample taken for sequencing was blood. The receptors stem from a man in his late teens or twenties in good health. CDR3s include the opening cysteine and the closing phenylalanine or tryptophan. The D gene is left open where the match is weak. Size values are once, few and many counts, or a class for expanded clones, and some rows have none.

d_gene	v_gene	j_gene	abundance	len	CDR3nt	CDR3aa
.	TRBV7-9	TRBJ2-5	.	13	TGTGCCAGCAGCTTAGTAGCAACCCCTGAGCAGTACTTC	CASSLVATPEQYF
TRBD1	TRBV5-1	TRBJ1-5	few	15	TGCGCCAGCAGCTTACGGACAGGGCCCGATCAGCCCCAGCATTTT	CASSLRTGPDQPQHF
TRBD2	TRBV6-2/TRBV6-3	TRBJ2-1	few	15	TGTGCCAGCACCAAGGGACTAGCGGGCGTCTATGAGCAGTTCTTC	CASTKGLAGVYEQFF
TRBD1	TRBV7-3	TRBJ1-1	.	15	TGTGCCAGCAGCTTATCAGGGACAGATAACACTGAAGCTTTCTTT	CASSLSGTDNTEAFF
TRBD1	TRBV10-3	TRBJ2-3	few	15	TGTGCCACCAGCCCCAGGACAGGGGGCACAGATACGCAGTATTTT	CATSPRTGGTDTQYF
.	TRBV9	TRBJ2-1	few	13	TGTGCCAGCAGCGTAGGTGCAGACAATGAGCAGTTCTTC	CASSVGADNEQFF
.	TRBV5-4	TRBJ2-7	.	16	TGTGCCAGCAGCTTGGGGGATTGGACAGCGGACTACGAGCAGTACTTC	CASSLGDWTADYEQYF
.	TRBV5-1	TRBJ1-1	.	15	TGCGCCAGCAGCTCAGGGACCGAGATGAACACTGAAGCTTTCTTT	CASSSGTEMNTEAFF
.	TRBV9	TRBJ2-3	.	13	TGTGCCAGCAGCACCGTGGGGACAGATACGCAGTATTTT	CASSTVGTDTQYF
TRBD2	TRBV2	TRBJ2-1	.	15	TGTGCCCGAGAGGGCCCAGCGGGGATATCCAATGAGCAGTTCTTC	CAREGPAGISNEQFF
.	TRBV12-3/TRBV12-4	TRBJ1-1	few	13	TGTGCCAGCAGGGTGGGAATGAACACTGAAGCTTTCTTT	CASRVGMNTEAFF
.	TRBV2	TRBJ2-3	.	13	TGTGCCAGCAGTGCGGGGCGCCGGGATACGCAGTATTTT	CASSAGRRDTQYF
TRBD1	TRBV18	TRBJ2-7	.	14	TGTGCCAGCTCATCAGACAGGGGTAGCAACGAGCAGTACTTC	CASSSDRGSNEQYF
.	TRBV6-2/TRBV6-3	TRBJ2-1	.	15	TGTGCCAGCAGTCCCCAACTGGGCTCCTACAATGAGCAGTTCTTC	CASSPQLGSYNEQFF
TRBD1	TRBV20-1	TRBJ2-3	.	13	TGCAGTGCCTCACAGGGGTACACAGATACGCAGTATTTT	CSASQGYTDTQYF
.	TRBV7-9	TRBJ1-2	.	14	TGTGCCAGCAGCCTGGGATCGGGGGTCGATGGCTACACCTTC	CASSLGSGVDGYTF
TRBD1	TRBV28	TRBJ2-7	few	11	TGTGCCATAGGGACAGGCTACGAGCAGTACTTC	CAIGTGYEQYF
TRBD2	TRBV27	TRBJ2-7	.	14	TGTGCCAGCAGTTCCCCGGGGGGAACCTACGAGCAGTACTTC	CASSSPGGTYEQYF
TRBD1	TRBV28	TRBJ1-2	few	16	TGTGCCAGCAGTTTGCCTCCGGGACAGGGAGTCTATGGCTACACCTTC	CASSLPPGQGVYGYTF
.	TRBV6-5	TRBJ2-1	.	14	TGTGCCAGCAGTTACTCCGTGGGGTGGAATGAGCAGTTCTTC	CASSYSVGWNEQFF
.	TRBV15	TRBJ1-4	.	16	TGTGCCACCAGCGGAACAACCGGGACTCGGGATGAAAAACTGTTTTTT	CATSGTTGTRDEKLFF
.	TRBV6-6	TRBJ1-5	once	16	TGTGCCAGCAGTTACCAAGGGACCCTTAGAGAACAGCCCCAGCATTTT	CASSYQGTLREQPQHF
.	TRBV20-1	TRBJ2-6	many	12	TGCAGTGCTAGCCCCCTAGCCAACGTCCTGACTTTC	CSASPLANVLTF
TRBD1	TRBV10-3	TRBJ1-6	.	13	TGTGCCATCAGCCGGGACAGAGATTCACCCCTCCACTTT	CAISRDRDSPLHF
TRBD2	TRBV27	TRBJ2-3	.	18	TGTGCCAGCAGCCACGGGGCACTAGCGGGGGCCGCGGGAGATACGCAGTATTTT	CASSHGALAGAAGDTQYF
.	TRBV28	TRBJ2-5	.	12	TGTGCCAGCAGTTCTCCGGCGGGAAAGCAGTACTTC	CASSSPAGKQYF
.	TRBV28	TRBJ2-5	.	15	TGTGCCAGCAGCTCTCCGGGACCGCCAAAGGAGACCCAGTACTTC	CASSSPGPPKETQYF